Listed below are T cell receptor beta chains from one sample, sequenced in a study of Ad26.COV2.S vaccination and SARS-CoV-2 variants. Measured with immunoSEQ multiplex PCR; TCRdb has only the in-frame clones, and not every one. The sample consists of roughly 350,000 clones, more than 75% of them appearing once. The sequencing used peripheral blood, collected in a trial of Ad26.COV2.S vaccine versus placebo. All receptors derive from a person between 18 and 60 years old who received the Ad26.COV2.S COVID-19 vaccine or a placebo. Both conserved end residues are trimmed from each CDR3.

length	V	J	CDR3
13	TRBV9	TRBJ2-3	ASSEVRGGADTQY
11	TRBV18	TRBJ1-2	ASSGGLFSGYT
18	TRBV4-3	TRBJ2-2	ASSQDWGPIRDVNTGELF
13	TRBV11-1	TRBJ1-1	ASSYYLTGQAEAF
15	TRBV4-1	TRBJ1-2	ASSPTPGQDFGYGYT
11	TRBV10-1	TRBJ1-1	ASSDDDGQPAF
13	TRBV28	TRBJ1-2	ASSFFSVSVFGYT
11	TRBV5-1	TRBJ2-5	ASSPPGLAAYH
11	TRBV6-5	TRBJ1-2	ARGEHGRDGYT
13	TRBV5-6	TRBJ2-5	ASSGTGNRRETQY
11	TRBV5-1	TRBJ2-7	ASRPAEGHEQY
9	TRBV2	TRBJ2-7	ASRRNDEQY
13	TRBV28	TRBJ1-1	ASSLFGQKNTEAF
9	TRBV30	TRBJ2-7	AWSVTYEQY
14	TRBV4-1	TRBJ2-7	ASSPQPGLAANEQY
11	TRBV6-5	TRBJ2-2	ASSPSDTGELF
11	TRBV6-5	TRBJ1-1	ASSYDLNTEAF
13	TRBV7-6	TRBJ1-1	ASSLGLGVNTEAF